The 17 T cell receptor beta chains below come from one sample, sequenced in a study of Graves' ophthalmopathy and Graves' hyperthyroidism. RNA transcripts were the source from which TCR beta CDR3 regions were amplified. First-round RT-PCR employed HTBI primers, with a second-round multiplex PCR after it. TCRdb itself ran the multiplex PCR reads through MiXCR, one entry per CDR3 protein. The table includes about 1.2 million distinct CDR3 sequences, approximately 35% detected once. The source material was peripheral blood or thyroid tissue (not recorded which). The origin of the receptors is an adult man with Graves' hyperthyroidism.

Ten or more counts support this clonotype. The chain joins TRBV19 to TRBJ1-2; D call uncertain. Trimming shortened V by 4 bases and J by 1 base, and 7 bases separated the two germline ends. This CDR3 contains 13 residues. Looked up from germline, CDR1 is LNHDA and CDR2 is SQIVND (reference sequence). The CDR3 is CASSTGNNYGYTF. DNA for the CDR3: TGTGCCAGTAGTACCGGAAATAACTATGGCTACACCTTC.

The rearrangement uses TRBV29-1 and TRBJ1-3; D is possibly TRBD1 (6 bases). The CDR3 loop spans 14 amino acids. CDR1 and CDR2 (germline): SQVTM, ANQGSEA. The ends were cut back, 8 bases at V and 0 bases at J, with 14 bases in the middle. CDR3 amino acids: CSLVGASSGNTIYF. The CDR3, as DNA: TGCAGCCTAGTGGGGGCGAGCTCTGGAAACACCATATATTTT.

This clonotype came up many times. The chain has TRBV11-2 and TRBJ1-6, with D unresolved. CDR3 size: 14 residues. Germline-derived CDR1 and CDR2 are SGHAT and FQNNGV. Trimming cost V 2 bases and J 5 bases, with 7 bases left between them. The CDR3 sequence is CASSLWENNSPLHF. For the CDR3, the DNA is TGTGCCAGCAGCTTATGGGAGAATAATTCACCCCTCCACTTT.

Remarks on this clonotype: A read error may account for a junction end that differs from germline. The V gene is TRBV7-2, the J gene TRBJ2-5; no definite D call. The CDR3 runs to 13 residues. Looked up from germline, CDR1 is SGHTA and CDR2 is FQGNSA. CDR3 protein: CVSSLVRQEAQYF. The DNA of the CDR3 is TGTGTCAGCAGCTTAGTCCGGCAAGAGGCCCAGTACTTC.

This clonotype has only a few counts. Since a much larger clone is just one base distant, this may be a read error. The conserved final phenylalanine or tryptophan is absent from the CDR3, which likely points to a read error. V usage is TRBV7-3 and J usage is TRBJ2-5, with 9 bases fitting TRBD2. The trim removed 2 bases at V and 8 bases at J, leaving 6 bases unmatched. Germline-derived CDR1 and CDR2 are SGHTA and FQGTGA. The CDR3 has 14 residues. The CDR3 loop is CASSLGSGRPTQYS. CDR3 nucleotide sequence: TGTGCCAGCAGCTTAGGCAGCGGGAGGCCCACCCAGTACTCC.

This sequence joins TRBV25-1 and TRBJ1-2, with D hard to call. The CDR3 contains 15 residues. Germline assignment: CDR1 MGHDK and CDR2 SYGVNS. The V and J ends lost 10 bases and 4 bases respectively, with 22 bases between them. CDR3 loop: CATNQVERTPYGYTF. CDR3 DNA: TGTGCCACCAACCAGGTTGAGAGAACACCCTATGGCTACACCTTC.

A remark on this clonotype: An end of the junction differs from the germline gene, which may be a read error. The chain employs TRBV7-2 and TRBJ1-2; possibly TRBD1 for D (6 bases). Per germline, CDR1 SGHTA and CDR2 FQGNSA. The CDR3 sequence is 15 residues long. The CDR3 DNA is TGTGCCAGCGGCTTAGGCGGGGGGGCCATCTATGGCTACACCTTC. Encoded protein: CASGLGGGAIYGYTF.

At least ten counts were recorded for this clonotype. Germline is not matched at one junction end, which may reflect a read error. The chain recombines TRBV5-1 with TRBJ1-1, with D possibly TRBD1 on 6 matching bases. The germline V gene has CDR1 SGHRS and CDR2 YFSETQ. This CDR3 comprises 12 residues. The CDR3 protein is CASSLDRSEAFF. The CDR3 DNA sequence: TGTGCCAGCAGCCTCGACAGGTCCGAAGCTTTCTTT.

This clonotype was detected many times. The CDR3 coding sequence is TGTGCCAGCAGCACCACCCCGGACAGACCGGGCTACACCTTC. It is translated as CASSTTPDRPGYTF. The rearrangement joins TRBV7-2 to TRBJ1-2; tentatively, D is TRBD1 (6 bases). The CDR3 sequence is 14 residues long. Germline V gene sequence: CDR1 SGHTA, CDR2 FQGNSA. Trimming pared 5 bases from V and 8 bases from J, leaving 18 bases between.

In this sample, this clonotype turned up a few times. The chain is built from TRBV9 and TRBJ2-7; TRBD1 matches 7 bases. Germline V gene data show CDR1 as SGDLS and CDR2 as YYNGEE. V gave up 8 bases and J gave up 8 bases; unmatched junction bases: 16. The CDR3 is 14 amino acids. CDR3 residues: CASQGEGTEHKQYF. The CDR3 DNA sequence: TGTGCCAGTCAGGGTGAGGGGACAGAACATAAGCAGTACTTC.

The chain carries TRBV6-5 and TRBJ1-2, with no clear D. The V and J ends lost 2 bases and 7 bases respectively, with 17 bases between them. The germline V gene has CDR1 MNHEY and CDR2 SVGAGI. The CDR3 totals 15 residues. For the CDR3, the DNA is TGTGCCAGCAGTTACCGCGGGCAGCCTTCGGGTGGCTACACCTTC. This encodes CASSYRGQPSGGYTF.

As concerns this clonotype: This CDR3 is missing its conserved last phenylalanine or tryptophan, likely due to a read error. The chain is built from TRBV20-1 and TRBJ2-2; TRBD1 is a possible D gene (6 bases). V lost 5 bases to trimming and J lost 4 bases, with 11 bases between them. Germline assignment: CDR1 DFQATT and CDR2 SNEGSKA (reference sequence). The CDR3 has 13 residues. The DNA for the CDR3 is TGCAGTGCTCAAACAGGGTTCACCGGGGAGCTGTTTTCT. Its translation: CSAQTGFTGELFS.

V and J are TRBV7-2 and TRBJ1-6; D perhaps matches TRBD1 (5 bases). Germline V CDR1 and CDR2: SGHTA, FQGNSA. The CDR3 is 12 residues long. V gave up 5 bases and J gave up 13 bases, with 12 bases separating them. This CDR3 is CASSTKGLPLHF. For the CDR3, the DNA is TGTGCCAGCAGCACTAAGGGGCTCCCCCTCCACTTT.

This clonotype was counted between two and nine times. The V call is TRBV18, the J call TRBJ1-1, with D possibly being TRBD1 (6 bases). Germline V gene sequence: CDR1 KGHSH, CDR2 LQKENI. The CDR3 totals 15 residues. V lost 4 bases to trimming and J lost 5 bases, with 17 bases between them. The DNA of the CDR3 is TGTGCCAGCTCACAGGAGGACAGCTTAGGAACTGAAGCTTTCTTT. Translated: CASSQEDSLGTEAFF.

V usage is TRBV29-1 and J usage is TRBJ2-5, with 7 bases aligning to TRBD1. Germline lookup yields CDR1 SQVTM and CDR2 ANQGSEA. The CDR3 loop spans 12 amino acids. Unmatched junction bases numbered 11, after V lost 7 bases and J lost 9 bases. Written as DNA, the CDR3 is TGCAGCGCTATGACAGGGTCTCAGCCCCAGTACTTC. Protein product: CSAMTGSQPQYF.

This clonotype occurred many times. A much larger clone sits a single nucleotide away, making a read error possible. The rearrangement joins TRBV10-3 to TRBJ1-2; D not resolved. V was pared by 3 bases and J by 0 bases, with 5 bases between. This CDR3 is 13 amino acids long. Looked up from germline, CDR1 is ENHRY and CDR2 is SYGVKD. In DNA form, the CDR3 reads TGTGCCATCAGTGACGGCGCTAACTATGGCTACACCTTC. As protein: CAISDGANYGYTF.

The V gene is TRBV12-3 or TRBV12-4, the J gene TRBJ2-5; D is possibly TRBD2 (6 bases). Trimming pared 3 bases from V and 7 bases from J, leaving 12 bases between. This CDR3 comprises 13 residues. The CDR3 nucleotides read TGTGCCAGCAGTTTGGGGCGGGGAGTGACCCAGTACTTC. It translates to CASSLGRGVTQYF.